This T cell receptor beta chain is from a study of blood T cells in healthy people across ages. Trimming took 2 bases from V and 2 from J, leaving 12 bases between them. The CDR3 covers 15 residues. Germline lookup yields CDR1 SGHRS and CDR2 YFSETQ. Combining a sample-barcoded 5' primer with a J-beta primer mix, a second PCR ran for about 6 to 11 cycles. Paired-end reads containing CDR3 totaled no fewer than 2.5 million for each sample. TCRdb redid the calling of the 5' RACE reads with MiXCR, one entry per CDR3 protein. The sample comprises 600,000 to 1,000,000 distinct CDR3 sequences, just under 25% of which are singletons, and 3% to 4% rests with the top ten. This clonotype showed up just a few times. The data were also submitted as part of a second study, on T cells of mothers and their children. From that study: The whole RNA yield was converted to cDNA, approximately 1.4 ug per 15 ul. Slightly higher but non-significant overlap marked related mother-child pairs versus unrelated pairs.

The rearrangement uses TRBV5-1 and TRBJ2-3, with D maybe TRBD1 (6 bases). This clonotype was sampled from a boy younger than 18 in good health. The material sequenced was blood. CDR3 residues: CASSFYGTSTDTQYF. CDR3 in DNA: TGCGCCAGCAGCTTTTACGGGACATCCACAGATACGCAGTATTTT.